This entry is about one TCR beta chain. This sample is part of a study of CD8 T cells in ankylosing spondylitis. Via MiXCR, TCRdb re-called the 5' RACE reads, giving one row per CDR3 protein. The sample lists 250,000 or so distinct CDR3 sequences, about 24% occurring once. This CDR3 spans 13 amino acids. The germline V gene encodes CDR1 ENHRY and CDR2 SYGVKD. The germline V and J ends were trimmed by 5 bases and 5 bases, with 13 bases remaining between them. The material sequenced was blood, either unsorted or a sorted T cell fraction (not recorded which). This TCR came from a male donor with ankylosing spondylitis or in good health (not recorded which). The chain employs TRBV10-3 and TRBJ2-7, with D possibly being TRBD1 (6 bases). The CDR3 DNA reads TGTGCCATCAGTCGGAACAGGGTCGACGAGCAGTACTTC. The encoded protein is CAISRNRVDEQYF.